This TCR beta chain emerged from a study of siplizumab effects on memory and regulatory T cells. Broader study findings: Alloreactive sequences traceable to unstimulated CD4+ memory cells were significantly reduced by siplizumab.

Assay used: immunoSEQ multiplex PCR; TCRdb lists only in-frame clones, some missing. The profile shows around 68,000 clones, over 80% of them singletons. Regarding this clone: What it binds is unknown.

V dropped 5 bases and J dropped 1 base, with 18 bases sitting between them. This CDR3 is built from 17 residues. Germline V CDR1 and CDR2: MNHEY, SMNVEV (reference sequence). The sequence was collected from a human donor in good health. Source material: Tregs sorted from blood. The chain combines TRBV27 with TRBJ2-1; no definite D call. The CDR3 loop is CASSPRMSQVSYNEQFF. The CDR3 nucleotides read TGTGCCAGCAGTCCCCGGATGTCTCAGGTGTCCTACAATGAGCAGTTCTTC.